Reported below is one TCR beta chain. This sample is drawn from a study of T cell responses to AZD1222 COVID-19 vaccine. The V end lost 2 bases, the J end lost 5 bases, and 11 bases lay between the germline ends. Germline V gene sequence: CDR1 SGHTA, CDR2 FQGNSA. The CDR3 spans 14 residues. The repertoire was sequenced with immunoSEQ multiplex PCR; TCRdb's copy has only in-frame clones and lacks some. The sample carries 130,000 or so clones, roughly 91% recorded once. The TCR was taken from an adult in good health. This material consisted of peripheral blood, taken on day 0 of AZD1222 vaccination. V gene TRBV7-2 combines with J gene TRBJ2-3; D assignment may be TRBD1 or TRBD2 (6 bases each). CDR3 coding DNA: TGTGCCAGCAGCTTAAGGGGGGCAAGAGATACGCAGTATTTT. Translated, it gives CASSLRGARDTQYF.